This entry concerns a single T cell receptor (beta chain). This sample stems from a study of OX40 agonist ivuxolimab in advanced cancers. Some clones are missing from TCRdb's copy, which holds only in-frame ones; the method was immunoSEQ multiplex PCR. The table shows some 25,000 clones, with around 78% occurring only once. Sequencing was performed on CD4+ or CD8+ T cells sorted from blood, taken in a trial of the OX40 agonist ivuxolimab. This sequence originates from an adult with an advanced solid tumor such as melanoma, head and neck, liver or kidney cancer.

CDR3 bases: TGTGCCAGCAGCTTTTTTACTAGCTCTCGCACAGATACGCAGTATTTT. It translates to CASSFFTSSRTDTQYF. V gene TRBV5-6 combines with J gene TRBJ2-3; weak D call: TRBD2 (6 bases). Trimming stripped 2 bases from V and 1 base from J, with 14 bases between. Germline values: CDR1 SGHDT, CDR2 YYEEEE. The CDR3 covers 16 residues.